These 26 T cell receptor beta chains were sequenced from one sample in a study. In TCRdb, the RT-PCR reads were re-called with MiXCR into one record per CDR3 protein. In the table there are about 680,000 distinct CDR3 sequences, more than 13% of which are singletons. The sample taken for sequencing was memory CD4+ T cells from blood. Receptors were obtained from a female donor in good health, serving as a healthy control.

This clonotype was seen repeatedly, ten times or more. The V call is TRBV4-2, the J call TRBJ2-1; D is undetermined. Trimming took 0 bases from V and 2 from J, leaving 8 bases between them. There are 15 residues in the CDR3. The V gene's germline CDR1 is LGHNA and CDR2 YNFKEQ. The DNA for the CDR3 is TGTGCCAGCAGCCAAGATATCCAGGCCTACAATGAGCAGTTCTTC. Amino acid sequence: CASSQDIQAYNEQFF.

The V call is TRBV2, the J call TRBJ2-5; TRBD2 agrees at 7 bases. Losses at the gene ends were 2 bases for V and 5 bases for J; bases not matched to a gene: 5. There are 14 residues in the CDR3. Germline loops: CDR1 SNHLY, CDR2 FYNNEI. CDR3 sequence (DNA): TGTGCCAGCAGTGAAACCCTAGCGGTGGAGACCCAGTACTTC. Protein: CASSETLAVETQYF.

The chain employs TRBV5-6 and TRBJ1-1; D remains unclear. Germline CDR1 reads SGHDT; CDR2 reads YYEEEE. The CDR3 extends over 12 amino acids. Trimming removed 0 bases from V and 9 bases from J, with 9 bases in between. The CDR3 nucleotides are TGTGCCAGCAGCTTGGGTCCAGCTAAAGCTTTCTTT. As protein: CASSLGPAKAFF.

This clonotype showed up many times. The CDR3 here is CASSQDNRPRTEAFF. The CDR3 DNA follows: TGCGCCAGCAGCCAAGATAACAGACCCCGGACTGAAGCTTTCTTT. The rearrangement links TRBV4-3 to TRBJ1-1; no clear D. Per germline, CDR1 LGHNA and CDR2 YSLEER. V was clipped by 0 bases and J by 5 bases, with 13 bases between them. The CDR3 runs to 15 residues.

This clonotype was counted between two and nine times. The chain uses TRBV4-1 and TRBJ2-4; TRBD1 matches at 7 bases. The V segment lost 4 bases and the J segment 2 bases; nucleotides outside the gene matches: 11. CDR3 size: 17 residues. Germline values: CDR1 MGHRA, CDR2 YSYEKL. The CDR3, as DNA: TGCGCCAGCAGCCTACGGGACAGACTAAGTACCAAAAACATTCAGTACTTC. This sequence encodes CASSLRDRLSTKNIQYF.

This clonotype came up a few times. This chain connects TRBV20-1 to TRBJ2-7, with TRBD2 as a possible D gene (6 bases). Per germline, CDR1 DFQATT and CDR2 SNEGSKA (reference sequence). CDR3 size: 15 residues. Trimming removed 3 bases from V and 0 bases from J, with 15 bases in between. The CDR3 sequence: CSASGHPSDSYEQYF. The CDR3 coding sequence is TGCAGTGCTAGTGGACATCCTAGCGACTCCTACGAGCAGTACTTC.

This clonotype was found a few times. The CDR3 is CAISESTAREAEKLFF. The CDR3 DNA sequence: TGTGCCATCAGTGAGTCAACGGCCAGGGAGGCTGAAAAACTGTTTTTT. The gene calls are TRBV10-3 and TRBJ1-4; the D gene is possibly TRBD1 (5 bases). This CDR3 is 16 amino acids long. Germline V gene data show CDR1 as ENHRY and CDR2 as SYGVKD. Trimming left V 0 bases short and J 7 bases short, with 15 bases between.

The chain employs TRBV11-3 and TRBJ2-1; D not certain. V lost 8 bases and J lost 7, with 9 bases in between. CDR3 length: 11 amino acids. Germline CDR1 reads SGHNT; CDR2 reads YENEEA. The CDR3 DNA sequence: TGTGCCAGCGCCGTTCCTAATGAGCAGTTCTTC. The encoded protein is CASAVPNEQFF.

The J gene is TRBJ2-7, the V gene TRBV2; 8 bases agree with TRBD1. Germline-derived CDR1 and CDR2 are SNHLY and FYNNEI. The CDR3 is 14 residues long. V shed 7 bases, J shed 4 bases, and the junction held 9 bases outside the gene matches. The chain's CDR3 is CASTRGQAPYEQYF. In DNA form, the CDR3 reads TGTGCCAGCACTAGGGGACAGGCCCCTTACGAGCAGTACTTC.

This clonotype turned up a few times. The gene calls are TRBV5-1 and TRBJ2-3; TRBD2 agrees at 7 bases. Germline loops: CDR1 SGHRS, CDR2 YFSETQ. The CDR3 sequence is 15 residues long. Trimming cost V 6 bases and J 2 bases; bases outside gene matches: 9. The CDR3 DNA reads TGCGCCAGCACCCCCGGAGCGGGAACCACAGATACGCAGTATTTT. Translating gives CASTPGAGTTDTQYF.

This clonotype was seen a few times. The V and J genes are TRBV20-1 and TRBJ2-1, with 10 nucleotides matching TRBD2. The CDR3 runs to 13 residues. The V gene's germline CDR1 is DFQATT and CDR2 SNEGSKA (reference sequence). J gave up 8 bases and V 2 bases, and 3 bases lay outside the gene matches. The CDR3 loop is CSARPSGRHEQFF. The CDR3 nucleotides read TGCAGTGCTAGACCTAGCGGGAGACATGAGCAGTTCTTC.

This clonotype turned up a few times. This rearrangement joins TRBV20-1 to TRBJ2-2, with 15 bases that match TRBD2. Looked up from germline, CDR1 is DFQATT and CDR2 is SNEGSKA (reference sequence). CDR3 length equals 17 residues. The J segment lost 4 bases and the V segment lost 6 bases, leaving 9 bases of the junction unmatched. The CDR3 sequence is CSAHGLAGGPGTGELFF. DNA for the CDR3: TGCAGTGCACATGGACTAGCGGGAGGGCCGGGCACCGGGGAGCTGTTTTTT.

This chain joins TRBV28 and TRBJ2-4; D is possibly TRBD1 or TRBD2 (6 bases each). There are 16 residues in the CDR3. Germline V gene sequence: CDR1 MDHEN, CDR2 SYDVKM. The ends were cut back, 3 bases at V and 3 bases at J, with 15 bases in the middle. CDR3 nucleotides: TGTGCCAGCAGTTTCGAGGGGGGAGGAGGCAAAAACATTCAGTACTTC. Translation gives CASSFEGGGGKNIQYF. Full variable domain (outside the CDR3, taken from reference TRBV28 and TRBJ2-4): DVKVTQSSRYLVKRTGEKVFLECVQDMDHENMFWYRQDPGLGLRLIYFSYDVKMKEKGDIPEGYSVSREKKERFSLILESASTNQTSMYLCASSFEGGGGKNIQYFGAGTRLSVL.

CDR3 amino acids: CASPGDYSKEQFF. The DNA of the CDR3 is TGTGCCTCCCCGGGGGACTACTCAAAAGAGCAGTTCTTC. The chain employs TRBV30 and TRBJ2-1, with 7 bases matching TRBD2. V shed 7 bases, J shed 10 bases, and the junction held 13 bases outside the gene matches. In germline, CDR1 is GTSNPN, CDR2 SVGIG (reference sequence). The CDR3 sequence is 13 residues long.

The chain links TRBV5-1 to TRBJ1-4, with no clear D. The CDR3 loop spans 13 amino acids. The germline V and J ends were trimmed by 3 bases and 11 bases, with 14 bases remaining between them. Germline V gene data show CDR1 as SGHRS and CDR2 as YFSETQ. The CDR3 DNA sequence: TGCGCCAGCAGCTCCGACGACGGGATTAAACTGTTTTTT. Its protein product is CASSSDDGIKLFF.

This clonotype was seen only a few times. This sequence joins TRBV20-1 and TRBJ2-1; TRBD2 agrees at 9 bases. V dropped 4 bases and J dropped 4; count of bases not matched to a gene: 8. Germline V lookup: CDR1 DFQATT, CDR2 SNEGSKA (reference sequence). This CDR3 comprises 15 residues. For the CDR3, the DNA is TGCAGTGCTACCTCTAGCGGGATGATGTACAATGAGCAGTTCTTC. Protein product: CSATSSGMMYNEQFF.

The chain employs TRBV9 and TRBJ1-4; D is ambiguous. With 8 bases removed from V and 8 bases from J, the gap between germline ends came to 22 bases. CDR3 size: 15 residues. Germline-derived CDR1 and CDR2 are SGDLS and YYNGEE. The CDR3 region has the DNA TGTGCCAGTGGGCGATCGTCGGGAAGCGAGGAAAAACTGTTTTTT. Encoded protein: CASGRSSGSEEKLFF.

This clonotype was seen many times. The chain joins TRBV7-2 to TRBJ2-1; a possible D gene is TRBD2 (7 bases). The V and J ends lost 5 bases and 4 bases respectively, with 18 bases between them. CDR1 is SGHTA, CDR2 FQGNSA, per germline. The CDR3 contains 16 residues. CDR3 sequence: CASSPVAGAVYNEQFF. In DNA, the CDR3 is TGTGCCAGCAGCCCTGTGGCGGGGGCTGTTTACAATGAGCAGTTCTTC.

V usage is TRBV30 and J usage is TRBJ2-7; a possible D gene is TRBD2 (6 bases). The V and J ends lost 0 bases and 3 bases respectively, with 15 bases between them. The CDR3 length is 15 residues. The germline gives CDR1 GTSNPN, CDR2 SVGIG (reference sequence). CDR3 nucleotides: TGTGCCTGGAGTGTAACCCCTCGGGAGAGCTACGAGCAGTACTTC. Translated: CAWSVTPRESYEQYF.

This clonotype turned up a few times. This chain joins TRBV7-2 and TRBJ2-5; 15 nucleotides align to TRBD2. J lost 5 bases, V lost 5 bases, and 6 bases had no gene match. The CDR3 is 16 residues long. The germline V gene encodes CDR1 SGHTA and CDR2 FQGNSA. The CDR3 DNA reads TGTGCCAGCAGCCGGACTAGCGGGGGGGGTAGCGAGACCCAGTACTTC. Encoded protein: CASSRTSGGGSETQYF.

This clonotype came up once. The gene calls are TRBV7-9 and TRBJ1-2; 7 bases line up with TRBD1. Germline loops: CDR1 SEHNR, CDR2 FQNEAQ (reference sequence). This CDR3 contains 16 residues. The ends lost 4 bases at V and 6 bases at J; junction bases unmatched: 14. The CDR3: CASSSQTPTGLNGYTF. DNA of the CDR3: TGTGCCAGCAGCTCACAAACCCCGACAGGGCTCAATGGCTACACCTTC.

This clonotype has a count of ten or more. The chain recombines TRBV4-1 with TRBJ1-2, with 10 bases matching TRBD1. Per the germline V gene, CDR1 is MGHRA and CDR2 is YSYEKL. The CDR3 spans 15 residues. Trimming removed 2 bases from V and 2 bases from J; junction bases left unmatched: 2. CDR3 nucleotide sequence: TGCGCCAGCAGCCAAAGGACAGGGGGGAACTATGGCTACACCTTC. Translated, it gives CASSQRTGGNYGYTF.

CDR3 coding DNA: TGTGCCAGCAGCTGGGCAGGGGGAGGCAATCAGCATTTT. Translation: CASSWAGGGNQHF. The V call is TRBV7-9, the J call TRBJ1-5, with 7 bases identical to TRBD1. This CDR3 has 13 residues. Trimming took 4 bases from V and 13 from J; bases not matched to a gene: 10. Germline lookup yields CDR1 SEHNR and CDR2 FQNEAQ (reference sequence).

This clonotype has only a few counts. J is TRBJ2-4 and V is TRBV28; 8 positions match TRBD2. This CDR3 region has 14 residues. Germline CDR1 reads MDHEN; CDR2 reads SYDVKM. The ends lost 7 bases at V and 8 bases at J; junction bases unmatched: 10. CDR3 bases: TGTGCCAGCATCGGGAGGGCAGATTCCCACATTCAGTACTTC. Translating gives CASIGRADSHIQYF.

This clonotype was detected a few times. The chain couples TRBV15 to TRBJ1-2; TRBD1 matches 7 bases. With 0 bases clipped from V and 3 bases from J, the junction kept 4 bases outside the gene matches. CDR3 length equals 15 residues. CDR1 and CDR2 (germline): LNHNV, YYDKDF (reference sequence). CDR3 in amino acids: CATSRDLDRDYGYTF. The CDR3 coding sequence is TGTGCCACCAGCAGAGATCTCGACAGGGACTATGGCTACACCTTC.

This chain links TRBV29-1 with TRBJ1-5; 7 bases agree with TRBD1. The V and J ends lost 6 bases and 4 bases, in that order; junction bases with no gene match: 24. CDR3 length: 19 amino acids. From germline, CDR1 is SQVTM and CDR2 ANQGSEA. Here the CDR3 reads CSVGPPPGTEMTENQPQHF. CDR3 nucleotides: TGCAGCGTCGGTCCCCCCCCAGGGACAGAGATGACGGAGAATCAGCCCCAGCATTTT.